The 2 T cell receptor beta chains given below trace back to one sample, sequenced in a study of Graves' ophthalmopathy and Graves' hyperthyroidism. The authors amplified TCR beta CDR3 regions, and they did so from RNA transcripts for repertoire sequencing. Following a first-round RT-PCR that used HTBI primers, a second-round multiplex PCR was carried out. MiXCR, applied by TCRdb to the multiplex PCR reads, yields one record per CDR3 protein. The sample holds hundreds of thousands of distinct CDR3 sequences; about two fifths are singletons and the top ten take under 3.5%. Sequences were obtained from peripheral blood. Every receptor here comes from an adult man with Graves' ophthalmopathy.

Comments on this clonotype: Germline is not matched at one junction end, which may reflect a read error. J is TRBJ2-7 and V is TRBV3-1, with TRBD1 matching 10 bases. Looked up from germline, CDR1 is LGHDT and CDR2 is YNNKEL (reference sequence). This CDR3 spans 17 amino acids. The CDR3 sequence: CASSLQLPGQGPNEQCF. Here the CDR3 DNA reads TGTGCCAGCAGCCTCCAACTTCCGGGACAGGGGCCCAACGAGCAGTGCTTC.

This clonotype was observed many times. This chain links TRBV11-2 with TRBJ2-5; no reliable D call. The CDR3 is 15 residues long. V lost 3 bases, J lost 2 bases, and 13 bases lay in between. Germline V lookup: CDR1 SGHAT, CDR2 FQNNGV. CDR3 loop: CASSLADSYQETQYF. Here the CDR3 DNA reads TGTGCCAGCAGCTTGGCTGACTCCTATCAAGAGACCCAGTACTTC.